These 28 T cell receptor beta chains originate from one sample sequenced in a study of human T cells and chemical hapten exposure. Specified time point: pre-sensitization, week 0. The treatment was: therapeutic diphenylcyclopropenone sensitization with weekly scalp DPC. Via MiXCR, TCRdb re-called the RACE reads, giving one row per CDR3 protein. The sample holds about 380,000 distinct CDR3 sequences, about 5.1% seen once. Sequences were derived from whole blood, sampled in connection with sensitization to the hapten diphenylcyclopropenone (DPC). The receptors shown here come from a woman aged 50 to 65 with alopecia areata. Some clones in this sample may be carry-over from other donors' samples.

Ten or more counts support this clonotype. The chain recombines TRBV27 with TRBJ1-1; a weak D match, TRBD1 (5 bases). Trimming shortened V by 6 bases and J by 1 base, and 12 bases separated the two germline ends. This CDR3 contains 14 residues. The V gene's germline CDR1 is MNHEY and CDR2 SMNVEV (reference sequence). CDR3 in DNA: TGTGCCAGCAGCTTAGGGCAGGGGAACACTGAAGCTTTCTTT. Amino acids: CASSLGQGNTEAFF.

This clonotype was detected only a few times. The chain uses TRBV5-1 and TRBJ1-5, with D possibly matching TRBD1 (5 bases). The CDR3 is 14 amino acids. Germline V CDR1 and CDR2: SGHRS, YFSETQ. Trimming stripped 0 bases from V and 4 bases from J, with 8 bases between. Written as DNA, the CDR3 is TGCGCCAGCAGCTTGGGAGGGGTAAATCAGCCCCAGCATTTT. It codes for CASSLGGVNQPQHF. The full variable domain, completed using reference TRBV5-1 and TRBJ1-5, is KAGVTQTPRYLIKTRGQQVTLSCSPISGHRSVSWYQQTPGQGLQFLFEYFSETQRNKGNFPGRFSGRQFSNSRSEMNVSTLELGDSALYLCASSLGGVNQPQHFGDGTRLSIL.

There are a few counts of this clonotype. The chain combines TRBV25-1 with TRBJ1-1; D remains unclear. Germline values: CDR1 MGHDK, CDR2 SYGVNS. The CDR3 is 15 residues long. Trimming shortened V by 2 bases and J by 8 bases, and 18 bases separated the two germline ends. The CDR3 protein is CASSESRISSGEAFF. CDR3 nucleotide sequence: TGTGCCAGCAGTGAAAGTAGGATAAGCAGTGGGGAAGCTTTCTTT.

This clonotype was seen many times. This chain connects TRBV6-6 to TRBJ2-7, with TRBD2 matching over 7 bases. CDR1 and CDR2 (germline): MNHNY, SVGAGI (reference sequence). With V trimmed by 4 bases and J by 4 bases, 10 bases remained unmatched. The CDR3 totals 15 residues. The CDR3 DNA reads TGTGCCAGCAGTTCCCAGGGAGGGGTCTTTTACGAGCAGTACTTC. The encoded protein is CASSSQGGVFYEQYF.

This clonotype has just a few counts. The V and J genes are TRBV18 and TRBJ1-1, with D possibly matching TRBD1 (5 bases). Deletions cut 3 bases from V and 0 bases from J, with 14 bases between. CDR3 length equals 16 residues. CDR1 and CDR2 from the germline V gene are KGHSH and LQKENI. This CDR3 reads CASSPQLTVMNTEAFF. The CDR3 bases are TGTGCCAGCTCACCTCAGCTGACAGTAATGAACACTGAAGCTTTCTTT.

In this sample, this clonotype turned up a few times. This sequence joins TRBV29-1 and TRBJ1-2; D gene unclear. From germline, CDR1 is SQVTM and CDR2 ANQGSEA. The CDR3 runs to 8 residues. V was trimmed by 8 bases and J by 8 bases, leaving 6 bases between them. CDR3 coding DNA: TGCAGCAGCGGCGGCTACACCTTC. This sequence encodes CSSGGYTF.

This clonotype was recorded a few times. The V gene is TRBV7-9, the J gene TRBJ2-2; either TRBD1 or TRBD2 may fit D (5 bases each). Trimming left V 5 bases short and J 2 bases short, with 18 bases between. The CDR3 spans 17 residues. Germline V CDR1 and CDR2: SEHNR, FQNEAQ (reference sequence). CDR3: CASSPGRLTSNTGELFF. CDR3 DNA sequence: TGTGCCAGCAGCCCAGGGAGACTCACCTCAAACACCGGGGAGCTGTTTTTT.

V is TRBV11-2 and J is TRBJ1-2, with D hard to call. The length of the CDR3 is 14 residues. Deletions cut 0 bases from V and 7 bases from J, with 12 bases between. Looked up from germline, CDR1 is SGHAT and CDR2 is FQNNGV. This CDR3 reads CASSLDRGGTGYTF. The CDR3 coding sequence is TGTGCCAGCAGCTTAGATCGGGGTGGAACTGGCTACACCTTC.

This clonotype has ten or more counts. V and J are TRBV7-6 and TRBJ2-3, with D possibly matching TRBD2 (6 bases). The CDR3 totals 14 residues. V lost 5 bases and J lost 5, with 14 bases in between. Germline lookup yields CDR1 SGHVS and CDR2 FNYEAQ. The CDR3 protein is CASSPRQGGDTQYF. CDR3 bases: TGTGCCAGCAGCCCTCGGCAGGGAGGAGATACGCAGTATTTT.

This clonotype has just a few counts. The rearrangement links TRBV30 to TRBJ1-6; 7 bases match TRBD1. In germline, CDR1 is GTSNPN, CDR2 SVGIG (reference sequence). V was clipped by 3 bases and J by 4 bases; unmatched bases: 6. This CDR3 contains 15 residues. The CDR3 DNA sequence: TGTGCCTGGAGAGGGGGCCGGGGATATAATTCACCCCTCCACTTT. Protein: CAWRGGRGYNSPLHF.

The genes are TRBV12-3 or TRBV12-4 and TRBJ1-5; 9 bases align to TRBD1. The CDR3 has 14 residues. The J segment lost 6 bases and the V segment lost 8 bases, leaving 8 bases of the junction unmatched. The CDR3 reads CASLDRGGGQPQHF. The CDR3 region has the DNA TGTGCCAGCCTGGACAGGGGAGGGGGTCAGCCCCAGCATTTT.

The rearrangement uses TRBV4-3 and TRBJ1-2; D uncertain. CDR1 is LGHNA, CDR2 YSLEER, per germline. This CDR3 has 15 amino acids. Deletions cut 0 bases from V and 4 bases from J, with 12 bases between. CDR3 coding DNA: TGCGCCAGCAGCCAAGAGGGCAGGCGGGGCTATGGCTACACCTTC. Protein product: CASSQEGRRGYGYTF.

The DNA of the CDR3 is TGTGCCAGCAGTTACGCCAGCGGGCAATACTTC. Its protein product is CASSYASGQYF. The chain is built from TRBV6-2 or TRBV6-3 and TRBJ2-5; D possibly corresponds to TRBD2 (6 bases). Per the germline V gene, CDR1 is MNHEY and CDR2 is SVGEGT. CDR3 length: 11 amino acids. V gave up 2 bases and J gave up 14 bases, with 12 bases separating them.

This clonotype was seen at least ten times. V gene TRBV12-3 or TRBV12-4 combines with J gene TRBJ2-4, with TRBD2 matching over 14 bases. The length of the CDR3 is 15 residues. J was trimmed by 15 bases and V by 0 bases; bases with no gene match: 7. CDR3 DNA: TGTGCCAGCAGTTTAGCAGGGACTAGCGGGGGCCGGGGGTACTTC. It translates to CASSLAGTSGGRGYF.

The chain joins TRBV29-1 to TRBJ1-2; D unclear. This CDR3 contains 11 residues. Trimming pared 5 bases from V and 2 bases from J, leaving 6 bases between. Germline V gives CDR1 SQVTM, CDR2 ANQGSEA. The CDR3 loop is CSVWENYGYTF. CDR3 sequence (DNA): TGCAGCGTTTGGGAGAACTATGGCTACACCTTC.

This clonotype was recorded many times. This chain joins TRBV28 and TRBJ2-3, with no clear D. The germline V and J ends were trimmed by 6 bases and 5 bases, with 6 bases remaining between them. This CDR3 is built from 11 residues. CDR1 MDHEN and CDR2 SYDVKM come from the germline V gene. CDR3 sequence: CASSRVDTQYF. The CDR3 bases are TGTGCCAGCAGCCGAGTAGATACGCAGTATTTT. Drawing the rest from reference TRBV28 and TRBJ2-3, the complete variable domain is DVKVTQSSRYLVKRTGEKVFLECVQDMDHENMFWYRQDPGLGLRLIYFSYDVKMKEKGDIPEGYSVSREKKERFSLILESASTNQTSMYLCASSRVDTQYFGPGTRLTVL.

The rearrangement links TRBV28 to TRBJ1-1; D gene uncertain. Germline CDR1 reads MDHEN; CDR2 reads SYDVKM. With 3 bases removed from V and 5 bases from J, the gap between germline ends came to 19 bases. The CDR3 is 16 residues long. The CDR3 region is CASSFSPPDRETEAFF. The CDR3 DNA is TGTGCCAGCAGTTTTTCCCCCCCCGATCGAGAGACTGAAGCTTTCTTT.

The sample holds a few counts of this clonotype. The chain uses TRBV4-1 and TRBJ1-1, with 7 bases fitting TRBD1. This CDR3 region has 16 residues. The J segment lost 5 bases and the V segment lost 1 base, leaving 10 bases of the junction unmatched. The germline V gene has CDR1 MGHRA and CDR2 YSYEKL. The CDR3 region is CASSQGVSGGWTEAFF. CDR3 DNA: TGCGCCAGCAGCCAAGGGGTCTCAGGGGGATGGACTGAAGCTTTCTTT.

This clonotype was counted at least ten times. This rearrangement joins TRBV28 to TRBJ1-5; a weak D match, TRBD1 (6 bases). CDR3 length equals 14 residues. Trimming removed 7 bases from V and 5 bases from J, with 15 bases in between. From germline, CDR1 is MDHEN and CDR2 SYDVKM. The CDR3 bases are TGTGCCAGCACCCTGGGGGCACCCGATCAGCCCCAGCATTTT. Protein: CASTLGAPDQPQHF.

The rearrangement links TRBV5-1 to TRBJ1-2, with 9 bases lining up with TRBD1. Germline V CDR1 and CDR2: SGHRS, YFSETQ. The CDR3 is 22 amino acids. V dropped 3 bases and J dropped 0; count of bases not matched to a gene: 24. CDR3 sequence (DNA): TGCGCCAGCAGCTCGGGGACAGGGAGAAAAAACCCCCCCCCACTTGCTAACTATGGCTACACCTTC. Its protein is CASSSGTGRKNPPPLANYGYTF.

This clonotype came up a few times. This chain connects TRBV24-1 to TRBJ1-1; possibly TRBD1 for D (6 bases). The V end lost 5 bases, the J end lost 5 bases, and 14 bases lay between the germline ends. CDR1 and CDR2 from the germline V gene are KGHDR and SFDVKD. The CDR3 length is 14 residues. The CDR3 sequence is CATSAPDRPTEAFF. The DNA for the CDR3 is TGTGCCACCAGTGCCCCGGACAGACCGACTGAAGCTTTCTTT.

This clonotype was recorded a few times. The genes are TRBV28 and TRBJ2-2; TRBD2 might be the D (6 bases). Trimming shortened V by 2 bases and J by 7 bases, and 8 bases separated the two germline ends. Germline V CDR1 and CDR2: MDHEN, SYDVKM. This CDR3 has 13 amino acids. The CDR3 protein is CASSLRRGGELFF. For the CDR3, the DNA is TGTGCCAGCAGTTTAAGGCGGGGCGGGGAGCTGTTTTTT.

J is TRBJ2-5 and V is TRBV4-2, with TRBD2 matching over 8 bases. V shed 0 bases and J 4 bases; nucleotides not matched to a gene: 7. The CDR3 totals 16 residues. CDR1 is LGHNA, CDR2 YNFKEQ, per germline. For the CDR3, the DNA is TGTGCCAGCAGCCAAGAGCATAGCGGGAATGGAGAGACCCAGTACTTC. Translated, it gives CASSQEHSGNGETQYF.

This clonotype was recorded many times. V and J are TRBV10-3 and TRBJ2-2; the match to TRBD1 covers 7 bases. Germline assignment: CDR1 ENHRY and CDR2 SYGVKD. The CDR3 runs 15 residues. After removal of 8 bases from V and 4 bases from J, the junction contained 10 bases not matched to a gene. In nucleotides, the CDR3 is TGTGCCATCCTAACAGGGGCAGAGGGCACCGGGGAGCTGTTTTTT. As protein: CAILTGAEGTGELFF.

Only a few counts were recorded for this clonotype. A much more abundant neighbour one base away suggests this may be a read error. This sequence joins TRBV7-8 and TRBJ2-5; weak D call: TRBD2 (6 bases). V lost 5 bases and J lost 5, with 6 bases in between. This CDR3 region has 11 residues. Germline V gives CDR1 SGHVS, CDR2 FQNEAQ. CDR3 nucleotides: TGTGCCAGCAGCGCGGGGGAGACCCAGTACTTC. Its translation is CASSAGETQYF. Together with reference TRBV7-8 and TRBJ2-5, the CDR3 gives the full variable domain: GAGVSQSPRYKVAKRGQDVALRCDPISGHVSLFWYQQALGQGPEFLTYFQNEAQLDKSGLPSDRFFAERPEGSVSTLKIQRTQQEDSAVYLCASSAGETQYFGPGTRLLVL.

In this sample, this clonotype turned up a few times. V and J are TRBV3-1 and TRBJ2-4; D perhaps matches TRBD1 (6 bases). CDR3 length: 17 residues. V lost 0 bases, J lost 2 bases, and 14 bases lay in between. Looked up from germline, CDR1 is LGHDT and CDR2 is YNNKEL (reference sequence). The CDR3 coding sequence is TGTGCCAGCAGCCAAGAAGAACAGGGTATCACCAAAAACATTCAGTACTTC. Protein sequence: CASSQEEQGITKNIQYF.

In its sample, this clonotype was seen many times. The gene calls are TRBV4-3 and TRBJ1-1; 8 bases align to TRBD1. In germline, CDR1 is LGHNA, CDR2 YSLEER. V was pared by 4 bases and J by 7 bases, with 5 bases of the junction left unmatched. The CDR3 extends over 13 amino acids. CDR3 bases: TGCGCCAGCAGCCTCTTCAGGGGGCATGAAGCTTTCTTT. Encoded protein: CASSLFRGHEAFF.

Concerning this clonotype: Likely a read error: the CDR3 ends without its conserved phenylalanine or tryptophan. The chain combines TRBV10-3 with TRBJ1-2, with D possibly matching TRBD1 (6 bases). With 4 bases removed from V and 0 bases from J, the gap between germline ends came to 9 bases. Germline lookup yields CDR1 ENHRY and CDR2 SYGVKD. CDR3 length equals 14 residues. CDR3 region: CAISGGQANYGYTL. CDR3 nucleotides: TGTGCCATCAGTGGGGGGCAAGCTAACTATGGCTACACCCTC.